This T cell receptor (beta chain) was recorded in a study of identical twins. Findings and caveats of the study: In cord blood, abundant beta clonotypes had fewer insertions; memory showed no trend.

TCRdb reanalysed the 5' RACE reads using MiXCR and keeps one entry per CDR3 protein. Found here are 640,000 or so distinct CDR3 sequences, 6% to 6.5% of them singletons; the top ten hold 1.5% to 2%. The CDR3 consists of 16 residues. CDR1 is LGHNA and CDR2 is YNFKEQ in the germline V gene. As to this clonotype: As yet, its antigen is unknown. A junction boundary mismatches the germline segment, possibly from a read error.

The TCR sequence derives from a man younger than 30 in good health. Sequencing was carried out using naive T cells sorted from blood. This chain uses TRBV4-2 with TRBJ1-5, with D perhaps matching TRBD1 (5 bases). CDR3 sequence (DNA): TGTGCCAACAGCCAAGATGGAGCAGGGTATGGTCAGCCCCAGCATTTT. This sequence encodes CANSQDGAGYGQPQHF.